The source of this T cell receptor beta chain is a study of shared clonotypes between healthy human individuals. The deep-level immunoSEQ assay was used. Generated by immunoSEQ multiplex PCR, the TCRdb table keeps only in-frame clones and is missing some. This sample carries 550,000 to 650,000 clones, roughly 96% of them seen once, and the ten largest clones take less than 0.13%. The CDR3 loop spans 14 amino acids. Germline CDR1 and CDR2: GTSNPN and SVGIG (reference sequence). The ends were cut back, 1 base at V and 7 bases at J, with 13 bases in the middle. With regard to this clone: Its target is unknown.

Selected positively for CCR7 and CD45RO-negative, naive CD8 cells excluded terminally differentiated effector memory CD45RA+ cells. Whole-study results and caveats: Sharing across four donors was seen in 4% to 5% of naive CD4 clonotypes. The genetic and exposure-history diversity represented was limited by few donors.

Sequencing was carried out using naive CD8+ T cells sorted from blood. The chain links TRBV30 to TRBJ1-4; possible D gene TRBD1, 5 bases. The TCR comes from a woman aged 25 to 39 in good health. CDR3 region: CAWSAGFEGEKLFF. The CDR3, as DNA: TGTGCCTGGAGTGCAGGGTTTGAGGGTGAAAAACTGTTTTTT.